What follows are 11 T cell receptor beta chains derived from one specimen sequenced in a study of blood T cells in healthy people across ages. A sample-barcoded 5' primer and a J-beta primer mix were used in a second PCR of about 7 to 12 cycles. Via MiXCR, TCRdb re-called the 5' RACE reads, giving one row per CDR3 protein. The repertoire includes some 1,000,000 distinct CDR3 sequences, under 30% of them detected once, and less than 0.75% sits in the top ten. This sample also belongs to another study, concerning T cells of mothers and their children.

Sequences were obtained from blood. The source of these receptors is a girl aged 2 to 9 in good health.

This clonotype has a handful of counts. The rearrangement joins TRBV28 to TRBJ2-7; D possibly corresponds to TRBD1 (6 bases). The CDR3 runs to 16 residues. V lost 6 bases and J lost 6, with 24 bases in between. From germline, CDR1 is MDHEN and CDR2 SYDVKM. CDR3 sequence: CASRAEPPGQSIEQYF. In nucleotides, the CDR3 is TGTGCCAGCAGGGCCGAACCCCCGGGACAATCGATCGAGCAGTACTTC. Full variable domain (remainder filled in from reference TRBV28 and TRBJ2-7): DVKVTQSSRYLVKRTGEKVFLECVQDMDHENMFWYRQDPGLGLRLIYFSYDVKMKEKGDIPEGYSVSREKKERFSLILESASTNQTSMYLCASRAEPPGQSIEQYFGPGTRLTVT.

V and J are TRBV15 and TRBJ2-1; D not certain. The CDR3 is 11 residues long. Germline CDR1 reads LNHNV; CDR2 reads YYDKDF (reference sequence). Trimming cost V 3 bases and J 9 bases, with 6 bases left between them. CDR3 loop: CATSSTGEQFF. The CDR3 DNA sequence: TGTGCCACCAGCAGTACGGGTGAGCAGTTCTTC.

This chain links TRBV7-6 with TRBJ2-5; 9 bases align to TRBD2. Germline V gives CDR1 SGHVS, CDR2 FNYEAQ. V lost 2 bases, J lost 3 bases, and 10 bases stayed unmatched. This CDR3 is 17 amino acids long. CDR3 residues: CASSLMFASGVKETQYF. DNA of the CDR3: TGTGCCAGCAGCTTAATGTTCGCTAGCGGGGTAAAAGAGACCCAGTACTTC.

The chain has TRBV28 and TRBJ2-7; the match to TRBD1 covers 11 bases. Trimming cost V 4 bases and J 9 bases; bases outside gene matches: 11. The CDR3 is 15 residues long. Germline V CDR1 and CDR2: MDHEN, SYDVKM. The CDR3 sequence: CASSWDRGYLWAQYF. Here the CDR3 DNA reads TGTGCCAGCAGTTGGGACAGGGGGTATTTGTGGGCGCAGTACTTC.

This clonotype was detected only a few times. This chain joins TRBV18 and TRBJ2-7; no firm D call. Trimming shortened V by 3 bases and J by 4 bases, and 7 bases separated the two germline ends. The CDR3 sequence is 12 residues long. Germline-derived CDR1 and CDR2 are KGHSH and LQKENI. In DNA form, the CDR3 reads TGTGCCAGCTCACCGACGGAGTACGAGCAGTACTTC. It specifies CASSPTEYEQYF.

The chain employs TRBV6-6 and TRBJ2-7; D is tentatively TRBD1 or TRBD2 (5 bases each). Trimming removed 8 bases at V and 4 bases at J, with 21 bases between. The CDR3 runs 15 residues. Germline assignment: CDR1 MNHNY and CDR2 SVGAGI (reference sequence). The CDR3 DNA follows: TGTGCCAGCTCTAGCTTTACGGGACGCCCTTACGAGCAGTACTTC. It specifies CASSSFTGRPYEQYF.

This clonotype was seen more than once but under ten times. The J gene is TRBJ1-1, the V gene TRBV5-1; perhaps TRBD1 as D (5 bases). V was shortened by 4 bases and J by 5 bases, with 15 bases between the two germline ends. Per germline, CDR1 SGHRS and CDR2 YFSETQ. The CDR3 is 14 amino acids. The CDR3 spells CASSPVEGDTEAFF. CDR3 DNA sequence: TGCGCCAGCAGCCCCGTTGAAGGGGATACTGAAGCTTTCTTT. The variable domain in full, completed from reference TRBV5-1 and TRBJ1-1, reads KAGVTQTPRYLIKTRGQQVTLSCSPISGHRSVSWYQQTPGQGLQFLFEYFSETQRNKGNFPGRFSGRQFSNSRSEMNVSTLELGDSALYLCASSPVEGDTEAFFGQGTRLTVV.

This chain uses TRBV4-1 with TRBJ1-1, with D uncertain. Germline CDR1 is MGHRA and CDR2 is YSYEKL. V lost 5 bases and J lost 8, with 9 bases in between. This CDR3 has 11 amino acids. This CDR3 reads CASSAGIEAFF. The CDR3 nucleotides read TGCGCCAGCAGCGCCGGAATAGAAGCTTTCTTT.

This clonotype turned up a few times. The V call is TRBV20-1, the J call TRBJ1-1, with D hard to call. In germline, CDR1 is DFQATT, CDR2 SNEGSKA (reference sequence). Trimming removed 0 bases at V and 3 bases at J, with 8 bases between. The CDR3 consists of 13 residues. The CDR3 DNA sequence: TGCAGTGCTAGAGACAGGTGGGACACTGAAGCTTTCTTT. Translation: CSARDRWDTEAFF.

Only a few counts were recorded for this clonotype. The J gene is TRBJ2-7, the V gene TRBV7-8; tentative D call: TRBD1 (7 bases). The CDR3 runs to 15 residues. The V gene's germline CDR1 is SGHVS and CDR2 FQNEAQ. V lost 2 bases to trimming and J lost 3 bases, with 14 bases between them. CDR3 bases: TGTGCCAGCAGCTTATGGCAGGGGGGCGGCTACGAGCAGTACTTC. Its protein is CASSLWQGGGYEQYF. The whole variable domain, filled in from reference TRBV7-8 and TRBJ2-7, reads GAGVSQSPRYKVAKRGQDVALRCDPISGHVSLFWYQQALGQGPEFLTYFQNEAQLDKSGLPSDRFFAERPEGSVSTLKIQRTQQEDSAVYLCASSLWQGGGYEQYFGPGTRLTVT.

The chain uses TRBV12-3 or TRBV12-4 and TRBJ2-2; 7 nucleotides line up with TRBD1. CDR3 length equals 14 residues. V lost 8 bases to trimming and J lost 4 bases; unmatched junction nucleotides: 7. CDR3 bases: TGTGCCAGCGGAAGGGGACAGCTCACCGGGGAGCTGTTTTTT. Translation: CASGRGQLTGELFF.